Reported below is one T cell receptor (beta chain). The data originate from a study of CD8 T cell repertoires and HIV-1 epitope variants. Study-level background: Separate wells received one of Twenty-five Gag or Nef variant peptides. Controls were a CMV, EBV and flu pool, Ebola AY9, and no peptide. Cultures ran about ten days, with IL-2, IL-7 and IL-15 added on days 3 and 7.

Sequencing was performed with immunoSEQ multiplex PCR; in TCRdb, only in-frame clones are kept and a portion is missing. The sample yields some 87,000 clones, 60% to 80% seen once. The CDR3 spans 11 residues. Germline CDR1 reads SGHTA; CDR2 reads FQGNSA. The ends were cut back, 6 bases at V and 5 bases at J, with 7 bases in the middle. The gene calls are TRBV7-2 and TRBJ2-5; D gene ambiguous. Specimen: uncultured baseline CD8+ T cells from peripheral blood mononuclear cells (PBMCs). This TCR came from a male donor with HIV. Here the CDR3 DNA reads TGTGCCAGCAGGCAAACTGAGACCCAGTACTTC. Its protein product is CASRQTETQYF.